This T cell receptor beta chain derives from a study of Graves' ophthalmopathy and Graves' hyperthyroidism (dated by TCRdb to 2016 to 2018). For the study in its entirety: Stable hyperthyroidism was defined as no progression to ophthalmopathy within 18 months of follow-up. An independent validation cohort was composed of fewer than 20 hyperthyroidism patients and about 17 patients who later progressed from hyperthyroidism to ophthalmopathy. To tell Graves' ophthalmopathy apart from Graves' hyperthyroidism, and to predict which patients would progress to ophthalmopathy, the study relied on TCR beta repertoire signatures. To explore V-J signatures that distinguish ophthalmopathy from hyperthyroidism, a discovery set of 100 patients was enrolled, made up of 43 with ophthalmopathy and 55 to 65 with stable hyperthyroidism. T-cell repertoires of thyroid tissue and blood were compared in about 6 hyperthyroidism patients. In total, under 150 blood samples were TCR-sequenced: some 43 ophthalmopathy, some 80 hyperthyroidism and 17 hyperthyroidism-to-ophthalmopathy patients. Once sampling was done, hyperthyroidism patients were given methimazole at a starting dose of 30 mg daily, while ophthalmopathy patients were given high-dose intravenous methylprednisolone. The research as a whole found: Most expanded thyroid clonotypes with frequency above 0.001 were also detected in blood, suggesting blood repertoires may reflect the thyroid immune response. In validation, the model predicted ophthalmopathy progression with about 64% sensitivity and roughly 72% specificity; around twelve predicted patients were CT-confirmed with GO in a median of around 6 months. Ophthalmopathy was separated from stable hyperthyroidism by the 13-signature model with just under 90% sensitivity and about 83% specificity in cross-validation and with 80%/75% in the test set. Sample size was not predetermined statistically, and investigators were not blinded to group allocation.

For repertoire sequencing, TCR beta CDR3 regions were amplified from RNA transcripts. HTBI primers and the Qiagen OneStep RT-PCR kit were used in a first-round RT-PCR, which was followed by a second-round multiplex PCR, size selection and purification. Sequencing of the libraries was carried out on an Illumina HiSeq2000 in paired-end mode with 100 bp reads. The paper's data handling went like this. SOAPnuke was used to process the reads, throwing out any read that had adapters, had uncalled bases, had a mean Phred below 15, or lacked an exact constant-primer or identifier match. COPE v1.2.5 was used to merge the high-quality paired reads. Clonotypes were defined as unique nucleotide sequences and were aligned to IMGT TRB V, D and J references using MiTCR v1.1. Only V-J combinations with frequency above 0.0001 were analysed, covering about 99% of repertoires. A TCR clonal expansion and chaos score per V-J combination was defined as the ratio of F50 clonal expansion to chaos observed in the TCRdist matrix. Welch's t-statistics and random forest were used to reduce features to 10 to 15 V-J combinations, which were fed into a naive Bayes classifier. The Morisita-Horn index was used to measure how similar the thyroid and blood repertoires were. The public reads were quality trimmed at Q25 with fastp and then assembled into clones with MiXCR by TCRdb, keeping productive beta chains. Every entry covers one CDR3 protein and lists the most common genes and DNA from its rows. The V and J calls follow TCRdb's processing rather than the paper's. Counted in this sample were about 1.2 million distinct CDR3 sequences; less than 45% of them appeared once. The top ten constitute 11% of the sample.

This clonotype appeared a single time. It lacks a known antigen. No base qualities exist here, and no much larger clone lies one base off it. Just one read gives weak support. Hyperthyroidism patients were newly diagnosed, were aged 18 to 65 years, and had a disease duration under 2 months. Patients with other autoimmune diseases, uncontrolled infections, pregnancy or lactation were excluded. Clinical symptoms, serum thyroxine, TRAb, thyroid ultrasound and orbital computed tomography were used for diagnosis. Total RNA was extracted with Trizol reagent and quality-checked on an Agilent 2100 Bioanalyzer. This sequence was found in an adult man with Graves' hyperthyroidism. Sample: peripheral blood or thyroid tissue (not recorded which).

At the DNA level, the sequence is TGTGCCAGCAGCTCGGCGGGGACAGCGAGCTACGAGCATTTT. It is translated as CASSSAGTASYEHF. The chain joins TRBV7-9 to TRBJ1-5, with 7 bases in between that match TRBD1. Trimmed from V: 4 bases; trimmed from J: 14 bases; junction bases lacking a gene match: 14. The CDR3 goes from the cysteine to the phenylalanine over 14 residues. Only the CDR3 portion is preserved as DNA: 42 bases, with reading frame beginning at the first base. Looking up the germline V gene (reference sequence) yields CDR1 SEHNR and CDR2 FQNEAQ.